This paragraph reports one T cell receptor (beta chain). Looked up from germline, CDR1 is LNHDA and CDR2 is SQIVND (reference sequence). With 0 bases removed from V and 0 bases from J, the gap between germline ends came to 15 bases. The CDR3 sequence is 17 residues long. The method was immunoSEQ multiplex PCR; TCRdb's version includes in-frame clones alone and lacks a portion of them. The sample has some 65,000 clones, around four fifths seen once; the top ten hold around 10%. The entry originates in a study of blood T cell repertoires in COVID-19. The J gene is TRBJ2-7, the V gene TRBV19; D is perhaps TRBD2 (5 bases). The receptor comes from a human donor in a cohort sampled during active COVID-19. The material sequenced was peripheral blood. The CDR3 protein is CASSIDYGNQISYEQYF. The CDR3 DNA reads TGTGCCAGTAGTATAGATTACGGGAACCAAATCTCCTACGAGCAGTACTTC.